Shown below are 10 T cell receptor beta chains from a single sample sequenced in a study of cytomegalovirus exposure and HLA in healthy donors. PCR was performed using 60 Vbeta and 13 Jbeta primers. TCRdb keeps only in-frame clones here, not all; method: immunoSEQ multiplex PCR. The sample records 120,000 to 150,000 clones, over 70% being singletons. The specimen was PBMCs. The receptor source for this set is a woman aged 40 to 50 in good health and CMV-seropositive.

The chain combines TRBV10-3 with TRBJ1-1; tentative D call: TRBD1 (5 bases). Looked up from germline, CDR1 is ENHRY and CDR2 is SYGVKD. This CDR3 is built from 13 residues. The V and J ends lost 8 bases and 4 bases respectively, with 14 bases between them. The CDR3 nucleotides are TGTGCCATCTGGGGGGGTTGGGGCACTGAAGCTTTCTTT. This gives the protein CAIWGGWGTEAFF.

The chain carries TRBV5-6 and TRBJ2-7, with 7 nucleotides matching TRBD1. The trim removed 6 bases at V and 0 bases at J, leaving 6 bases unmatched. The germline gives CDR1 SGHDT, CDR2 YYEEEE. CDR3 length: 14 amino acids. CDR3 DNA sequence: TGTGCCAGCACCAGACAGGGTAACTCCTACGAGCAGTACTTC. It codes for CASTRQGNSYEQYF.

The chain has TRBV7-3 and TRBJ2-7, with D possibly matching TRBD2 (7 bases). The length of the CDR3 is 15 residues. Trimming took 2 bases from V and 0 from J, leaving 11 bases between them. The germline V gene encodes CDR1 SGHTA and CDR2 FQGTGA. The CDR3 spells CASSLSGGGSYEQYF. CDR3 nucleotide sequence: TGTGCCAGCAGCTTATCGGGGGGCGGCTCCTACGAGCAGTACTTC. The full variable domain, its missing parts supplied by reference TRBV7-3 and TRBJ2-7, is GAGVSQTPSNKVTEKGKYVELRCDPISGHTALYWYRQSLGQGPEFLIYFQGTGAADDSGLPNDRFFAVRPEGSVSTLKIQRTERGDSAVYLCASSLSGGGSYEQYFGPGTRLTVT.

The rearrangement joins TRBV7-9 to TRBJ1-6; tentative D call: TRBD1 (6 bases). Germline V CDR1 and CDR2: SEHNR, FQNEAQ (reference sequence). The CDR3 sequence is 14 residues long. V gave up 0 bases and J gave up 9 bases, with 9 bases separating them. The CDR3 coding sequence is TGTGCCAGCAGCTTAGCGGACAGTATTTCACCCCTCCACTTT. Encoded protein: CASSLADSISPLHF.

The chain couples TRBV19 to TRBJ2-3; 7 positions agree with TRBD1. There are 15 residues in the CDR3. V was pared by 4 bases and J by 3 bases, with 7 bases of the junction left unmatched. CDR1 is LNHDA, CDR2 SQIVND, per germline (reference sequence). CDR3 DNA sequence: TGTGCCAGTAGTAAACAGGGGTTGGAGACAGATACGCAGTATTTT. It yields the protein CASSKQGLETDTQYF. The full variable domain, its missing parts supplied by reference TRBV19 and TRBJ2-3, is DGGITQSPKYLFRKEGQNVTLSCEQNLNHDAMYWYRQDPGQGLRLIYYSQIVNDFQKGDIAEGYSVSREKKESFPLTVTSAQKNPTAFYLCASSKQGLETDTQYFGPGTRLTVL.

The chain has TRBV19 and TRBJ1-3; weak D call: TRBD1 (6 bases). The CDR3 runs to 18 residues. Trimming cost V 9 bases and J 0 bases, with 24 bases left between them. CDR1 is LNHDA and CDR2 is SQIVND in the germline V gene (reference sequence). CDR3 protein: CASSMPGGGPSSGNTIYF. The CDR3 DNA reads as TGTGCCAGCTCTATGCCTGGGGGGGGCCCGAGCTCTGGAAACACCATATATTTT.

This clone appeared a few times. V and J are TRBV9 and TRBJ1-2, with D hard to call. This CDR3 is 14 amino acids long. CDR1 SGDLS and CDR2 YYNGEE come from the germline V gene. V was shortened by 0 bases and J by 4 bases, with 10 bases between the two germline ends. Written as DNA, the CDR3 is TGTGCCAGCAGCGTAGGCGGATTTGCCTATGGCTACACCTTC. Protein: CASSVGGFAYGYTF.

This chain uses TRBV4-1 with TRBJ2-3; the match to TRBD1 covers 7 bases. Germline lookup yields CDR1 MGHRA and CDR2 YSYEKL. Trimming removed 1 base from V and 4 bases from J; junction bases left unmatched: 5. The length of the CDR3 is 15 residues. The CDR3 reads CASSQAPGGADTQYF. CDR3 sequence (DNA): TGCGCCAGCAGCCAAGCCCCAGGGGGAGCAGATACGCAGTATTTT.

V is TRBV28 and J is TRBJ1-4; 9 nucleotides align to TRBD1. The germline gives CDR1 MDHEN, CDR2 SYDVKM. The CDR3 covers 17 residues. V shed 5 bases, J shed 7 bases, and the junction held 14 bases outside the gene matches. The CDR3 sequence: CASSPSPGTGFSEKLFF. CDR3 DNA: TGTGCCAGCAGTCCGAGTCCCGGGACAGGGTTTTCTGAAAAACTGTTTTTT.

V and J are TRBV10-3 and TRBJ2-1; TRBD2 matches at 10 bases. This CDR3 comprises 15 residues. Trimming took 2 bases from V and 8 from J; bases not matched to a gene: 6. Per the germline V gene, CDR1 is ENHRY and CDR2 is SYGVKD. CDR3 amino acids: CAISEQASGGYEQFF. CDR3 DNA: TGTGCCATCAGTGAGCAGGCTAGCGGGGGCTATGAGCAGTTCTTC.